The TCR beta chain described here comes from a study of T cell repertoires in cytomegalovirus infection. Study-wide context: Epitope selection comprised recently identified HLA-C-restricted CMV epitopes and well-studied HLA-B-restricted CMV epitopes. CMV infection and matching HLA type were both indicated by public TCR beta signatures.

Study-wide results and limits: Cumulative public TCR beta family frequency identified CMV carriers with the relevant HLA. The response measured ex vivo was dominated by TCR beta clonotypes (HLA-C-restricted and CMV-specific).

As for this clonotype: The antigen is unknown.

The length of the CDR3 is 15 residues. The V end lost 3 bases, the J end lost 9 bases, and 20 bases lay between the germline ends. Germline CDR1 and CDR2: LGHDT and YNNKEL (reference sequence). TCRdb passed the reads through MiXCR, listing each CDR3 protein once. This sample carries around 310,000 distinct CDR3 sequences, roughly 28% of them seen once, and the ten largest clones take 20%. The chain combines TRBV3-1 with TRBJ2-5, with a possible D match to TRBD2 (7 bases). The receptor's source is a human donor in good health (CMV status not recorded). Some clones in this sample may be carry-over from other donors' samples. The sequencing used cultured PBMCs, collected from culture after CMV antigen stimulation. The CDR3 coding sequence is TGTGCCAGCAGCCATAGCGGAGAGGGGGGGGATTCCCAGTACTTC. Translating it yields CASSHSGEGGDSQYF.